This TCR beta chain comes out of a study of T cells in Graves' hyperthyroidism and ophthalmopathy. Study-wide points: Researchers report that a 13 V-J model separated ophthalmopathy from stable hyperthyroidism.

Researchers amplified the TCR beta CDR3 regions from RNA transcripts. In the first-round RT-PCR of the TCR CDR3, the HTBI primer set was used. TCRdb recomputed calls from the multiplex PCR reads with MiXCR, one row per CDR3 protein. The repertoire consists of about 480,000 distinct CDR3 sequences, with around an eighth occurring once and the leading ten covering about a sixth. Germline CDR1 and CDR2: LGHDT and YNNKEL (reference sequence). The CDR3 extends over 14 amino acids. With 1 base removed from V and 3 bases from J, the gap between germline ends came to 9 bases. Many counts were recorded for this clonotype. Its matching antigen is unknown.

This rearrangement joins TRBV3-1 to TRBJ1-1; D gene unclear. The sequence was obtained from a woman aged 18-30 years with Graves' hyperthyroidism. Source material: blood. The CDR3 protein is CASSQVNTDTEAFF. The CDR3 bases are TGTGCCAGCAGCCAAGTGAATACGGACACTGAAGCTTTCTTT.